This TCR beta chain was profiled in a study of blood T cell repertoires in COVID-19. Study as a whole: Specimens from acute and convalescent COVID-19 originated in the United States, Italy and Spain. PBMCs, B-cell-depleted T cells, or T cells were the source of the cDNA or gDNA that made up the material.

Authors' processing steps: Researchers report that nucleated cell counts were estimated from reference gene primer amplification. Here immunoSEQ multiplex PCR was the method, and the copy in TCRdb shows in-frame clones only, minus some. V, J and clone size reflect that table, while D and trimming were determined from the DNA. The sample lists about 18,000 clones; roughly 93% were seen once. The CDR3 consists of 16 residues. Losses at the gene ends were 7 bases for V and 4 bases for J; bases not matched to a gene: 18. Germline V gene sequence: CDR1 GTSNPN, CDR2 SVGIG (reference sequence). V and J are TRBV30 and TRBJ1-2; TRBD1 matches at 7 bases. The sequenced sample was peripheral blood. The TCR comes from a human donor in a cohort sampled during active COVID-19. Written as DNA, the CDR3 is TGTGCCTCCACACATCCCATCAGGGGGAACTCCTATGGCTACACCTTC. Its protein product is CASTHPIRGNSYGYTF.